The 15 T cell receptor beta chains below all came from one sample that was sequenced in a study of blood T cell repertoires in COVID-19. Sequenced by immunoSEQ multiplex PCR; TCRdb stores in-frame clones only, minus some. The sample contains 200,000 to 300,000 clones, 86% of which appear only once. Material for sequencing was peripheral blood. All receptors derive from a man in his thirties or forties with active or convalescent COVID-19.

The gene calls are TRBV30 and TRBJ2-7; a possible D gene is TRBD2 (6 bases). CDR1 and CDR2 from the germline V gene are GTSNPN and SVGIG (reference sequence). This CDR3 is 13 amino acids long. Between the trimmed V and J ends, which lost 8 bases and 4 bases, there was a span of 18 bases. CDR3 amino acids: CAAGWWGEYEQYF. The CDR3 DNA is TGTGCCGCGGGTTGGTGGGGGGAATACGAGCAGTACTTC.

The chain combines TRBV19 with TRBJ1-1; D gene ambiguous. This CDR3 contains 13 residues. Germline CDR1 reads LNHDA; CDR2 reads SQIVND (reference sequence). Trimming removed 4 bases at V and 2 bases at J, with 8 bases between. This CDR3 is CASSTQQNTEAFF. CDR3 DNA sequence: TGTGCCAGTAGTACACAGCAAAACACTGAAGCTTTCTTT.

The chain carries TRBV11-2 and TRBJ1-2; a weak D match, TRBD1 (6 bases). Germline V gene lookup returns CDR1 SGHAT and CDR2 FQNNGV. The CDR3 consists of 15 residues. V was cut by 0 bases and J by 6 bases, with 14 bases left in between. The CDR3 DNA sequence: TGTGCCAGCAGCTTAGAGGCGGACAGAAGAAATGGCTACACCTTC. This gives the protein CASSLEADRRNGYTF.

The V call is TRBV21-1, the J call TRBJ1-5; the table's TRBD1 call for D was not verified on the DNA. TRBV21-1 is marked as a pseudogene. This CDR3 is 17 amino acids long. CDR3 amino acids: CASSKGRQGASNQPQHF. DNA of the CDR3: TGTGCCAGCAGCAAAGGACGACAGGGCGCTAGCAATCAGCCCCAGCATTTT.

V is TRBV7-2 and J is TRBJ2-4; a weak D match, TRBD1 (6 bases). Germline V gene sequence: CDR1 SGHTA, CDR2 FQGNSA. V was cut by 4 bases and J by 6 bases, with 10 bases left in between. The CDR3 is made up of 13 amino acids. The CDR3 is CASSSPDRNIQYF. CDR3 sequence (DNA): TGTGCCAGCAGCTCGCCGGACAGAAACATTCAGTACTTC.

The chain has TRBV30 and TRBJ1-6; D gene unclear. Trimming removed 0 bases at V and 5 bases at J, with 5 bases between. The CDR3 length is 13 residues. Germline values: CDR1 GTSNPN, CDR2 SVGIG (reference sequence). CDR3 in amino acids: CAWSVLDNSPLHF. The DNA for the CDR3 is TGTGCCTGGAGTGTACTTGATAATTCACCCCTCCACTTT.

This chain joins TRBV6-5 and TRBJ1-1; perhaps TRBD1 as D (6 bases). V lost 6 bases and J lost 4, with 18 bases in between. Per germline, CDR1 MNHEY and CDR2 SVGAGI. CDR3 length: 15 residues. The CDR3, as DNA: TGTGCCAGCAGGCGTGGACAGCTTAGCTCCACTGAAGCTTTCTTT. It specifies CASRRGQLSSTEAFF.

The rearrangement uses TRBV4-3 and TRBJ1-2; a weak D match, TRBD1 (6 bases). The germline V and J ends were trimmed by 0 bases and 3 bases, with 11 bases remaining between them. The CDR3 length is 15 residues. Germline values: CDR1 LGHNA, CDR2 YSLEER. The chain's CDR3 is CASSQERQADYGYTF. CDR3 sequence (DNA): TGCGCCAGCAGCCAAGAACGACAGGCTGACTATGGCTACACCTTC.

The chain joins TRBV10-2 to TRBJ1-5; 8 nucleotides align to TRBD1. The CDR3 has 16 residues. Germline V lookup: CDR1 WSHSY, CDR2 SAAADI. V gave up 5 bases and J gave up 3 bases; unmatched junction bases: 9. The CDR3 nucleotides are TGCGCCAGCAGTCCCAATCCGGGACAGGCCAATCAGCCCCAGCATTTT. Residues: CASSPNPGQANQPQHF.

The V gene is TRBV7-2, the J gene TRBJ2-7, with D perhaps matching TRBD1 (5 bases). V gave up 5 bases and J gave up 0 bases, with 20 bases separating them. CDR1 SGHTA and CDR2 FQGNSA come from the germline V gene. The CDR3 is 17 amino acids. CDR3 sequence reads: CASSGDSSSPLSYEQYF. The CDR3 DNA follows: TGTGCCAGCAGCGGTGACAGCTCCAGCCCCCTCTCCTACGAGCAGTACTTC.

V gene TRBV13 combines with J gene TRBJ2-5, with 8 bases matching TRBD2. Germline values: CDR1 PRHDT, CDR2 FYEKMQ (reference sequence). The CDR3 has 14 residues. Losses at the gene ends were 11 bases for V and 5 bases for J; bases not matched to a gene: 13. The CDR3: CARPGGPVRETQYF. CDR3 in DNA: TGTGCCCGACCGGGGGGGCCGGTCAGGGAGACCCAGTACTTC.

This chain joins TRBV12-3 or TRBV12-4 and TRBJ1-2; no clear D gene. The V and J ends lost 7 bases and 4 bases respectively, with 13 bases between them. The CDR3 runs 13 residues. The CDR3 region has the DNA TGTGCCAGCAATGAGGCGGCCCCCTATGGCTACACCTTC. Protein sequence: CASNEAAPYGYTF.

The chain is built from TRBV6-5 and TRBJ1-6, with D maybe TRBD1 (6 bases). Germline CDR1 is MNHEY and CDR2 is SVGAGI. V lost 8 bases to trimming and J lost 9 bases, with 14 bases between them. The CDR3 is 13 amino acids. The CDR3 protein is CASLRTVGSPLHF. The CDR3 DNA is TGTGCCAGCCTCCGGACAGTGGGTTCACCCCTCCACTTT.

The CDR3 bases are TGCGCCAGCAGCCAAGAGGGGACAGCGAATCAGCCCCAGCATTTT. Its translation: CASSQEGTANQPQHF. The V gene is TRBV4-1, the J gene TRBJ1-5; 7 nucleotides line up with TRBD1. The CDR3 sequence is 15 residues long. V lost 0 bases, J lost 4 bases, and 3 bases stayed unmatched. CDR1 is MGHRA and CDR2 is YSYEKL in the germline V gene.

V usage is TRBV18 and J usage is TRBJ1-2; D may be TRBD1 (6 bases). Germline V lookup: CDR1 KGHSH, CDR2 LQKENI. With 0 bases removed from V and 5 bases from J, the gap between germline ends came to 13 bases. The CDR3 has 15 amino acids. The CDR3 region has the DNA TGTGCCAGCTCACCACCGACGGACAGTATTTATGGCTACACCTTC. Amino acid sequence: CASSPPTDSIYGYTF.